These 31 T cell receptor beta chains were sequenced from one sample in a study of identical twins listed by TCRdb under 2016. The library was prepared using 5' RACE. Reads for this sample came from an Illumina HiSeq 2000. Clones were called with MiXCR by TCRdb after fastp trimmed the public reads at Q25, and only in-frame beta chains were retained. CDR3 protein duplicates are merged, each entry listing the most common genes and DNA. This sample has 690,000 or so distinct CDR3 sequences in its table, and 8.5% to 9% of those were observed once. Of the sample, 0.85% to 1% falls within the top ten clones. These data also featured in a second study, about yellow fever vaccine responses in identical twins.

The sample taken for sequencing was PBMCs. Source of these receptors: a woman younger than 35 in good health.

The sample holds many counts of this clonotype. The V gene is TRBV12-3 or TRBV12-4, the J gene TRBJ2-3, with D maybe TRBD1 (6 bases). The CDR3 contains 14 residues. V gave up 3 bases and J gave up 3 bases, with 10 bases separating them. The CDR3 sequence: CASSFWGPTDTQYF. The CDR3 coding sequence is TGTGCCAGCAGTTTTTGGGGGCCGACAGATACGCAGTATTTT.

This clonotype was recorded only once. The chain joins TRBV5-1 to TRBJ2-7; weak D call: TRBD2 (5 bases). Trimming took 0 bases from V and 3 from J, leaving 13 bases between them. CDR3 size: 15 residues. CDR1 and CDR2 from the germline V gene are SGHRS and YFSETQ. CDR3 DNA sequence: TGCGCCAGCAGCTTGGAATACCGGGGTAGCTACGAGCAGTACTTC. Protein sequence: CASSLEYRGSYEQYF. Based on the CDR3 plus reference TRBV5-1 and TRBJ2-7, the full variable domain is KAGVTQTPRYLIKTRGQQVTLSCSPISGHRSVSWYQQTPGQGLQFLFEYFSETQRNKGNFPGRFSGRQFSNSRSEMNVSTLELGDSALYLCASSLEYRGSYEQYFGPGTRLTVT.

CDR3 in amino acids: CAWSRQGTEQYF. The CDR3 DNA follows: TGTGCCTGGAGTAGACAGGGAACCGAGCAGTACTTC. The gene calls are TRBV30 and TRBJ2-7; 7 positions match TRBD1. After removal of 2 bases from V and 6 bases from J, the junction contained 4 bases not matched to a gene. Germline V gene lookup returns CDR1 GTSNPN and CDR2 SVGIG (reference sequence). CDR3 size: 12 residues. Full variable domain (outside the CDR3, taken from reference TRBV30 and TRBJ2-7): SQTIHQWPATLVQPVGSPLSLECTVEGTSNPNLYWYRQAAGRGLQLLFYSVGIGQISSEVPQNLSASRPQDRQFILSSKKLLLSDSGFYLCAWSRQGTEQYFGPGTRLTVT.

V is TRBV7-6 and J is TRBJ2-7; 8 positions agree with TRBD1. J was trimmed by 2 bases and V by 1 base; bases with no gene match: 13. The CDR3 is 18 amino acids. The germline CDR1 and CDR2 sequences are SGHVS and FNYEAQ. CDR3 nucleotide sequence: TGTGCCAGCAGCTTAGAGACCGGACAGGGCCTTCGTACCTACGAGCAGTACTTC. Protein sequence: CASSLETGQGLRTYEQYF.

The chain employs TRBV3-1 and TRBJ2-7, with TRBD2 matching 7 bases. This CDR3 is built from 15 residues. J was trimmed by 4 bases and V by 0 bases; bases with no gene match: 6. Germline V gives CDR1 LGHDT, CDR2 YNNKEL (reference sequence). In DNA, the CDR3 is TGTGCCAGCAGCCAAGATTGGGAGGGTTTGTACGAGCAGTACTTC. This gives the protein CASSQDWEGLYEQYF.

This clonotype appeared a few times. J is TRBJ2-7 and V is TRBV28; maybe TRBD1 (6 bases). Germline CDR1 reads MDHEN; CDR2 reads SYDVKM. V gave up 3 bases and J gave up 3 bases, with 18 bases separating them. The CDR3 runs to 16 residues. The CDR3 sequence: CASSFFGVQGSYEQYF. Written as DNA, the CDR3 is TGTGCCAGCAGTTTTTTCGGGGTTCAGGGGAGCTACGAGCAGTACTTC.

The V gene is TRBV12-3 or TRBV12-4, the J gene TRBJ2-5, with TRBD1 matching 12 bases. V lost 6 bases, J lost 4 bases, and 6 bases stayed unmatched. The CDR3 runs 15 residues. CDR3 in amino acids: CASSLWDRGRETQYF. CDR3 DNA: TGTGCCAGCAGCCTCTGGGACAGGGGGCGAGAGACCCAGTACTTC.

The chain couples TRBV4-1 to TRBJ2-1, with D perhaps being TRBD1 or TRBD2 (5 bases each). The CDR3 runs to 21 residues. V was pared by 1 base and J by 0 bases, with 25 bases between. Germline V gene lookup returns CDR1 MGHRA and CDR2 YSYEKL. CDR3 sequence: CASSQVGPVGLSASSYNEQFF. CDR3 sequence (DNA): TGCGCCAGCAGCCAAGTAGGACCGGTGGGGCTTAGCGCGAGCTCCTACAATGAGCAGTTCTTC.

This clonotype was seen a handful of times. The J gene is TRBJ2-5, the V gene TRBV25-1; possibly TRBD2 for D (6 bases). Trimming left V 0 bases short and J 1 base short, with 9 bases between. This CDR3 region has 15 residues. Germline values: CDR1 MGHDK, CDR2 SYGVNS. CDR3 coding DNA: TGTGCCAGCAGTGAATACCGGGGGATCCAAGAGACCCAGTACTTC. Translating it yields CASSEYRGIQETQYF.

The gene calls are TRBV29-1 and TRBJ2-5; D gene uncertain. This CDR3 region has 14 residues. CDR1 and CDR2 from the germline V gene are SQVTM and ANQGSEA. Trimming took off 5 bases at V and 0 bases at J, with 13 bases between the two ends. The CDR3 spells CSVTPGTYQETQYF. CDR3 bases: TGCAGCGTTACGCCTGGCACTTACCAAGAGACCCAGTACTTC.

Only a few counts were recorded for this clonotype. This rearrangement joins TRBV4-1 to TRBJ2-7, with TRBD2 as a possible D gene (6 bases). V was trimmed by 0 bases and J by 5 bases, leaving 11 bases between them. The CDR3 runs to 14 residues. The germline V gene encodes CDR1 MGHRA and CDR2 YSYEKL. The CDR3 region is CASSQEGAGNEQYF. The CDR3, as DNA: TGCGCCAGCAGCCAAGAAGGGGCGGGAAACGAGCAGTACTTC.

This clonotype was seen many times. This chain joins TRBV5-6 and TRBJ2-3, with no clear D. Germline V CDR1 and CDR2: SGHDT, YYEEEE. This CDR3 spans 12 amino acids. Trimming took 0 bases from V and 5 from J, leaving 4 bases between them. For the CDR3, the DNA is TGTGCCAGCAGCTTGGGTGAAGATACGCAGTATTTT. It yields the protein CASSLGEDTQYF.

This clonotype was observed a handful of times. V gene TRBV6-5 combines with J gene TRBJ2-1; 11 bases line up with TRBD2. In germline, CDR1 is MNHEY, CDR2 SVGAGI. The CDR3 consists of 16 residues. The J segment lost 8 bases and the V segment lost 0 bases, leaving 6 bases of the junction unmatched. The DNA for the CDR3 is TGTGCCAGCAGTTACTCGATAGCGGGGGGGCAAGATGAGCAGTTCTTC. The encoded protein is CASSYSIAGGQDEQFF.

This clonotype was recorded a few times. CDR3 DNA sequence: TGTGCCAGCAGTTTAGTGGAAGTTACCGGGGAGCTGTTTTTT. Translation: CASSLVEVTGELFF. The chain carries TRBV28 and TRBJ2-2; D is ambiguous. There are 14 residues in the CDR3. Germline CDR1 reads MDHEN; CDR2 reads SYDVKM. V was cut by 2 bases and J by 5 bases, with 9 bases left in between.

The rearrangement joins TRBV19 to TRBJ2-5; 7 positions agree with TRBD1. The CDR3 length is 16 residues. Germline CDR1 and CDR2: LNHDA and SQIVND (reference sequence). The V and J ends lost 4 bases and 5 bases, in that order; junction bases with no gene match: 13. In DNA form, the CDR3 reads TGTGCCAGTAGTACCCAAACCGACAGGGTCGTGGAGACCCAGTACTTC. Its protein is CASSTQTDRVVETQYF. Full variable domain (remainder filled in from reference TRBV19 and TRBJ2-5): DGGITQSPKYLFRKEGQNVTLSCEQNLNHDAMYWYRQDPGQGLRLIYYSQIVNDFQKGDIAEGYSVSREKKESFPLTVTSAQKNPTAFYLCASSTQTDRVVETQYFGPGTRLLVL.

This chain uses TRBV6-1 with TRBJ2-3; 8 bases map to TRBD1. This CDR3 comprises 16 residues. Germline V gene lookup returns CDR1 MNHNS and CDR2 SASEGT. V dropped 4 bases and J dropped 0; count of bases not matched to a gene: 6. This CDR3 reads CASSAPTGVSTDTQYF. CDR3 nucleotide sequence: TGTGCCAGCAGTGCCCCGACAGGGGTAAGCACAGATACGCAGTATTTT.

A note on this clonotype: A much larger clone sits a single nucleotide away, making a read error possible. CDR3 protein: CASSPGQVEAFF. CDR3 nucleotide sequence: TGCGCCAGCAGCCCGGGACAGGTTGAAGCTTTCTTT. The chain is built from TRBV5-1 and TRBJ1-1, with TRBD1 matching over 8 bases. The CDR3 has 12 residues. Trimming took 4 bases from V and 7 from J; bases not matched to a gene: 3. Germline V gene sequence: CDR1 SGHRS, CDR2 YFSETQ.

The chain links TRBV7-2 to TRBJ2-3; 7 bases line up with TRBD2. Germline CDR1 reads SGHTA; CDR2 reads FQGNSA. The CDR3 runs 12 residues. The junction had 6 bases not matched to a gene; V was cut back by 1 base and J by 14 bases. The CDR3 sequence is CASSLVTSLRYF. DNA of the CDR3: TGTGCCAGCAGCTTAGTGACTAGCCTGCGGTATTTT.

The CDR3 region is CSASPGLAGGMSSYNEQFF. Written as DNA, the CDR3 is TGCAGTGCTAGCCCGGGACTAGCGGGGGGAATGAGCTCCTACAATGAGCAGTTCTTC. V and J are TRBV20-1 and TRBJ2-1; 15 bases line up with TRBD2. CDR3 length: 19 residues. Germline CDR1 DFQATT, CDR2 SNEGSKA (reference sequence). J gave up 0 bases and V 3 bases, and 9 bases lay outside the gene matches.

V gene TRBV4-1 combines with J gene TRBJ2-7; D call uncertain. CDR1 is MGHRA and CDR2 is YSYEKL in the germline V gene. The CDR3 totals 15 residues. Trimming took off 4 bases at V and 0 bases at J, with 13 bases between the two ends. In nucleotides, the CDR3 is TGCGCCAGCAGCCTAGAGGACCCTGGCTCCTACGAGCAGTACTTC. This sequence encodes CASSLEDPGSYEQYF.

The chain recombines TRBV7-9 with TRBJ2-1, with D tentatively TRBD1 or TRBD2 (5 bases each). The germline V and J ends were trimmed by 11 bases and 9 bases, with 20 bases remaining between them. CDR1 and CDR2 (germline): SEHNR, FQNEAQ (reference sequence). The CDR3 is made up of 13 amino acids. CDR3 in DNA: TGTGCCGCGAGGGGATCAGGGTCAGGTGAGCAGTTCTTC. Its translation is CAARGSGSGEQFF.

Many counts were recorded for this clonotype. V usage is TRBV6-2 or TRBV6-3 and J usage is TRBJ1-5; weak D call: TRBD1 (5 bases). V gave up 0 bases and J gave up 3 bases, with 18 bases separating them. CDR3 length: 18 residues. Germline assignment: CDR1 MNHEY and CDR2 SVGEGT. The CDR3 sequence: CASSYSFIRRQLNQPQHF. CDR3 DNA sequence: TGTGCCAGCAGTTACTCGTTTATTCGTCGACAGCTCAATCAGCCCCAGCATTTT.

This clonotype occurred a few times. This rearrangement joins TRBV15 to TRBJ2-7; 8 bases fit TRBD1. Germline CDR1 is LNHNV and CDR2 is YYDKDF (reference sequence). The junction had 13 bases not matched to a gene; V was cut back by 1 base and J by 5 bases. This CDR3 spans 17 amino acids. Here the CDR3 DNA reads TGTGCCACCAGCAGAGCCCCTTCCCCGACAGGGGTGCACGAGCAGTACTTC. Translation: CATSRAPSPTGVHEQYF.

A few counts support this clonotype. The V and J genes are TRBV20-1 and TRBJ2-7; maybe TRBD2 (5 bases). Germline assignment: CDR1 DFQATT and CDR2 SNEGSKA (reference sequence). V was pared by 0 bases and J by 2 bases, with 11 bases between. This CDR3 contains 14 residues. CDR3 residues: CSARDAVGAYEQYF. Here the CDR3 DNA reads TGCAGTGCTAGAGACGCGGTCGGGGCCTACGAGCAGTACTTC.

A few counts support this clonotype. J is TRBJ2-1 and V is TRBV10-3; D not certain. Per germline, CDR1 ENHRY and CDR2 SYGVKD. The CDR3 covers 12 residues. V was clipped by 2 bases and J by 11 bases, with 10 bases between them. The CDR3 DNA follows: TGTGCCATCAGTGAGCAACAGAACAAGCAGTTCTTC. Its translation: CAISEQQNKQFF.

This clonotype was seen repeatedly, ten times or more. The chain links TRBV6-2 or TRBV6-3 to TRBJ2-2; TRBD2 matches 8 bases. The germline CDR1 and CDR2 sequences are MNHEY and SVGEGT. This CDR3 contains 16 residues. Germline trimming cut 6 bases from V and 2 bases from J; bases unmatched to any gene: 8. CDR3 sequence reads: CASRPGSGGNTGELFF. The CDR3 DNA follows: TGTGCCAGCAGACCTGGGAGCGGGGGTAACACCGGGGAGCTGTTTTTT.

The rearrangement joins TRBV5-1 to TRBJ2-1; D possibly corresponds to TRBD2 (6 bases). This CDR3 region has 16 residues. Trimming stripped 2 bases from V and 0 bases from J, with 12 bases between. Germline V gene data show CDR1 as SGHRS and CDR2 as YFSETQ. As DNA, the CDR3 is TGCGCCAGCAGCTTCGAGGGAGGAAGCTCCTACAATGAGCAGTTCTTC. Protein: CASSFEGGSSYNEQFF.

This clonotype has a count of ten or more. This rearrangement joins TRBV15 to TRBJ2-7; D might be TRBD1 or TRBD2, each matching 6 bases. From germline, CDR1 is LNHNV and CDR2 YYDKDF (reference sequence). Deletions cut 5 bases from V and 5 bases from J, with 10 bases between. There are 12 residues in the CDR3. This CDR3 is CATSLGGNEQYF. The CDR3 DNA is TGTGCCACCAGCCTAGGGGGGAACGAGCAGTACTTC.

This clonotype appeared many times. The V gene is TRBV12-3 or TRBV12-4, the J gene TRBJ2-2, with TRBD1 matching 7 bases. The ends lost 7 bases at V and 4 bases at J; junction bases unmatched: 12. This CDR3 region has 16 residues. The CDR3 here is CASTLGQGDGTGELFF. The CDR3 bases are TGTGCCAGCACCTTAGGGCAGGGGGACGGCACCGGGGAGCTGTTTTTT.

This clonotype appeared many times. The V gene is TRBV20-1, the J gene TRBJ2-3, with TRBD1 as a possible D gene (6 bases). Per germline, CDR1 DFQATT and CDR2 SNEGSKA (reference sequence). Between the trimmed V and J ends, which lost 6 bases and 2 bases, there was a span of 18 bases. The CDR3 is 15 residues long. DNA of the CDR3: TGCAGTGCAGAAGGACAGACCTCCTTCACAGATACGCAGTATTTT. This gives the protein CSAEGQTSFTDTQYF.

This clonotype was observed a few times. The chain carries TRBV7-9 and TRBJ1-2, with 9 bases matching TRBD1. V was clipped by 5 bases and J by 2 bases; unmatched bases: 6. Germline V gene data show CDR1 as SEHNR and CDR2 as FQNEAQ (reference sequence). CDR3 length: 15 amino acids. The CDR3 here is CASSPTGQGNYGYTF. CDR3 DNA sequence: TGTGCCAGCAGCCCTACGGGACAGGGAAACTATGGCTACACCTTC. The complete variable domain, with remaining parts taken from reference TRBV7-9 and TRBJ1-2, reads DTGVSQNPRHKITKRGQNVTFRCDPISEHNRLYWYRQTLGQGPEFLTYFQNEAQLEKSRLLSDRFSAERPKGSFSTLEIQRTEQGDSAMYLCASSPTGQGNYGYTFGSGTRLTVV.